The TCR beta chain under discussion was sequenced for a study of T cell changes during pregnancy in multiple sclerosis. Using immunoSEQ multiplex PCR, the repertoire was profiled, and TCRdb retains in-frame clones only, with some absent. Of about 62,000 clones in the sample, around 89% are singletons; the top ten hold about 2.3%. V dropped 4 bases and J dropped 7 bases, with 25 bases sitting between them. This CDR3 region has 17 residues. Germline V gives CDR1 KGHSH, CDR2 LQKENI. The clonotype was recovered from a female donor with multiple sclerosis, enrolled in a pregnancy study. Sequencing was performed on peripheral blood, taken in the first trimester of pregnancy. This chain links TRBV18 with TRBJ1-2, with D possibly matching TRBD1 (5 bases). CDR3 region: CASSRQAGERLAGGYTF. The CDR3 coding sequence is TGTGCCAGCTCACGACAAGCGGGGGAGAGGTTGGCTGGTGGCTACACCTTC.